This T cell receptor beta chain was profiled in a study of graft-versus-host responses after intestinal transplantation. Study-level findings and limits: Graft-donor T cell macrochimerism coincided with high graft-versus-host to host-versus-graft clonal ratios in allografts.

From germline, CDR1 is LNHNV and CDR2 YYDKDF (reference sequence). Trimming left V 3 bases short and J 4 bases short, with 15 bases between. The CDR3 loop spans 15 amino acids. A word on this clone: What it binds is not known.

The data were produced by immunoSEQ multiplex PCR, yet TCRdb's version contains in-frame clones alone and is incomplete. The top ten hold 7% to 9.5% of the sample, which has about 85,000 clones, approximately 90% seen once. This chain links TRBV15 with TRBJ1-1, with D unclear. The specimen was unstimulated CD8+ T cells sorted from spleen or lymph node cells, collected before transplant. The sequence was collected from a human donor who was the organ donor for an intestinal transplant. The DNA of the CDR3 is TGTGCCACCAGCAGTGGTCGCGGACGAGGCACTGAAGCTTTCTTT. Translating gives CATSSGRGRGTEAFF.